The 17 T cell receptor beta chains presented below share a single source sample, sequenced in a study of radiotherapy plus CTLA-4 blockade in lung cancer. TCRdb's copy holds only in-frame clones and misses some; the assay was immunoSEQ multiplex PCR. The sample holds about 51,000 clones, 77% seen once. This specimen was peripheral blood, taken from a patient treated with radiotherapy plus ipilimumab. Receptor source: a human donor with non-small cell lung cancer whose response to radiotherapy plus ipilimumab could not be evaluated.

J is TRBJ2-7 and V is TRBV13; 13 nucleotides align to TRBD2. Trimming removed 5 bases from V and 4 bases from J; junction bases left unmatched: 8. The CDR3 is 16 residues long. CDR1 and CDR2 (germline): PRHDT, FYEKMQ (reference sequence). CDR3 region: CASSLRTSGSEYEQYF. The CDR3 coding sequence is TGTGCCAGCAGCCTCCGGACTAGCGGGAGTGAGTACGAGCAGTACTTC.

The V and J genes are TRBV9 and TRBJ2-5; 9 bases match TRBD2. The J call may be faulty, since TRBJ2-7 better matches the DNA end. The CDR3 has 16 amino acids. Per the germline V gene, CDR1 is SGDLS and CDR2 is YYNGEE. The CDR3 nucleotides read TGTGCCAGCAGCGCCAATGATGTAGCGGGAGACTACGAGCAGTACTTC. Translated: CASSANDVAGDYEQYF.

The CDR3 bases are TGTGCCAGCAGGAACTACAAGGACACTGAAGCTTTCTTT. This translates into CASRNYKDTEAFF. The V and J genes are TRBV6-6 and TRBJ1-1; D remains unclear. CDR1 is MNHNY, CDR2 SVGAGI, per germline (reference sequence). The CDR3 contains 13 residues. With 6 bases removed from V and 3 bases from J, the gap between germline ends came to 11 bases.

This clone came up once. The chain employs TRBV27 and TRBJ2-7; 7 bases agree with TRBD1. V lost 6 bases and J lost 5; bases outside the gene matches: 7. The germline V gene encodes CDR1 MNHEY and CDR2 SMNVEV (reference sequence). This CDR3 is 13 amino acids long. The CDR3 nucleotides are TGTGCCAGCAGACCACAGGGGCTCCACGAGCAGTACTTC. Amino acid sequence: CASRPQGLHEQYF.

The CDR3 region is CASSPETSGQETQYF. The CDR3 bases are TGCGCCAGCAGCCCGGAGACTAGCGGCCAAGAGACCCAGTACTTC. The chain has TRBV5-1 and TRBJ2-5; the match to TRBD2 covers 9 bases. V lost 4 bases, J lost 1 base, and 5 bases stayed unmatched. In germline, CDR1 is SGHRS, CDR2 YFSETQ. The CDR3 sequence is 15 residues long. The entire variable domain, with the rest obtained from reference TRBV5-1 and TRBJ2-5, is as follows: KAGVTQTPRYLIKTRGQQVTLSCSPISGHRSVSWYQQTPGQGLQFLFEYFSETQRNKGNFPGRFSGRQFSNSRSEMNVSTLELGDSALYLCASSPETSGQETQYFGPGTRLLVL.

This clone was seen a single time. The V gene is TRBV11-3, the J gene TRBJ1-3, with D possibly matching TRBD1 (5 bases). The CDR3 is made up of 17 amino acids. In germline, CDR1 is SGHNT, CDR2 YENEEA. Trimming stripped 3 bases from V and 0 bases from J, with 15 bases between. CDR3 loop: CASSFRQTASSGNTIYF. In DNA, the CDR3 is TGTGCCAGCAGCTTCAGACAGACCGCTTCCTCTGGAAACACCATATATTTT. Supplemented by reference TRBV11-3 and TRBJ1-3, the full variable domain reads EAGVVQSPRYKIIEKKQPVAFWCNPISGHNTLYWYLQNLGQGPELLIRYENEEAVDDSQLPKDRFSAERLKGVDSTLKIQPAELGDSAVYLCASSFRQTASSGNTIYFGEGSWLTVV.

The chain employs TRBV27 and TRBJ1-5, with no clear D. The CDR3 is made up of 14 amino acids. Trimming cost V 5 bases and J 0 bases, with 8 bases left between them. The germline V gene encodes CDR1 MNHEY and CDR2 SMNVEV (reference sequence). The CDR3 region is CASSPHLSNQPQHF. The CDR3 nucleotides read TGTGCCAGCAGTCCACACCTTAGCAATCAGCCCCAGCATTTT.

The chain has TRBV5-5 and TRBJ1-5, with D possibly being TRBD1 (6 bases). From germline, CDR1 is SGHKS and CDR2 YYEKEE (reference sequence). The CDR3 is 14 amino acids. Trimming removed 0 bases at V and 5 bases at J, with 9 bases between. The CDR3 reads CASSLAAGDQPQHF. The CDR3 DNA reads as TGTGCCAGCAGCTTGGCGGCAGGGGATCAGCCCCAGCATTTT. The full variable domain, in which reference TRBV5-5 and TRBJ1-5 provide the parts outside the CDR3, is DAGVTQSPTHLIKTRGQQVTLRCSPISGHKSVSWYQQVLGQGPQFIFQYYEKEERGRGNFPDRFSARQFPNYSSELNVNALLLGDSALYLCASSLAAGDQPQHFGDGTRLSIL.

The chain links TRBV7-6 to TRBJ2-4, with 8 bases that match TRBD1. V lost 4 bases to trimming and J lost 4 bases; unmatched junction nucleotides: 3. The CDR3 is 14 amino acids. Germline-derived CDR1 and CDR2 are SGHVS and FNYEAQ. In DNA form, the CDR3 reads TGTGCCAGCAGCTCTCGGACAGGGAAAAACATTCAGTACTTC. This gives the protein CASSSRTGKNIQYF.

The genes are TRBV18 and TRBJ1-5, with a possible D match to TRBD1 (6 bases). The CDR3 loop spans 14 amino acids. CDR1 and CDR2 (germline): KGHSH, LQKENI. V lost 4 bases and J 4 bases, leaving 11 bases between the germline ends. CDR3 loop: CASSLTGFNQPQHF. In nucleotides, the CDR3 is TGTGCCAGCTCACTTACAGGGTTTAATCAGCCCCAGCATTTT.

The V call is TRBV7-8, the J call TRBJ1-6; TRBD1 might be the D (6 bases). The CDR3 spans 14 residues. V was cut by 5 bases and J by 7 bases, with 12 bases left in between. The germline V gene encodes CDR1 SGHVS and CDR2 FQNEAQ. The CDR3 coding sequence is TGTGCCAGCAGCCCGAGGACAGAGAATTCACCCCTCCACTTT. Encoded protein: CASSPRTENSPLHF.

The chain links TRBV5-4 to TRBJ2-5; the match to TRBD1 covers 7 bases. J lost 4 bases, V lost 0 bases, and 9 bases had no gene match. CDR1 SGHNT and CDR2 YYREEE come from the germline V gene (reference sequence). The CDR3 runs 16 residues. The CDR3, as DNA: TGTGCCAGCAGCTTGGATGGACAGGCAGGGGCAGAGACCCAGTACTTC. This encodes CASSLDGQAGAETQYF.

V and J are TRBV7-6 and TRBJ2-7; 9 bases match TRBD1. Trimming removed 2 bases from V and 0 bases from J; junction bases left unmatched: 5. CDR1 and CDR2 from the germline V gene are SGHVS and FNYEAQ. This CDR3 spans 16 amino acids. CDR3 sequence: CASSLTKGQGSYEQYF. CDR3 coding DNA: TGTGCCAGCAGCTTAACGAAGGGACAGGGCTCCTACGAGCAGTACTTC.

CDR3 loop: CAWSGAFSNQPQHF. CDR3 DNA: TGTGCCTGGAGTGGAGCTTTTAGCAATCAGCCCCAGCATTTT. The chain joins TRBV30 to TRBJ1-5; D gene unclear. Trimming took off 1 base at V and 0 bases at J, with 7 bases between the two ends. The CDR3 length is 14 residues. Per the germline V gene, CDR1 is GTSNPN and CDR2 is SVGIG (reference sequence).

The chain links TRBV19 to TRBJ2-5; unclear D gene. This CDR3 has 13 amino acids. Looked up from germline, CDR1 is LNHDA and CDR2 is SQIVND (reference sequence). Trimming left V 0 bases short and J 3 bases short, with 5 bases between. The CDR3 region is CASSIDPEETQYF. DNA of the CDR3: TGTGCCAGTAGTATAGATCCAGAAGAGACCCAGTACTTC.

The chain employs TRBV29-1 and TRBJ2-6; D unclear. V dropped 0 bases and J dropped 0 bases, with 6 bases sitting between them. This CDR3 has 15 amino acids. Germline V gives CDR1 SQVTM, CDR2 ANQGSEA. In DNA, the CDR3 is TGCAGCGTTGAAGATCGTCGCTCTGGGGCCAACGTCCTGACTTTC. This gives the protein CSVEDRRSGANVLTF. The full variable domain, its missing parts supplied by reference TRBV29-1 and TRBJ2-6, is SAVISQKPSRDICQRGTSLTIQCQVDSQVTMMFWYRQQPGQSLTLIATANQGSEATYESGFVIDKFPISRPNLTFSTLTVSNMSPEDSSIYLCSVEDRRSGANVLTFGAGSRLTVL.

This sequence joins TRBV28 and TRBJ1-1; a possible D gene is TRBD1 (6 bases). V gave up 5 bases and J gave up 7 bases, with 11 bases separating them. Per the germline V gene, CDR1 is MDHEN and CDR2 is SYDVKM. The CDR3 is 12 residues long. The CDR3 region is CASSPGHLEAFF. Written as DNA, the CDR3 is TGTGCCAGCAGTCCGGGACACCTTGAAGCTTTCTTT.